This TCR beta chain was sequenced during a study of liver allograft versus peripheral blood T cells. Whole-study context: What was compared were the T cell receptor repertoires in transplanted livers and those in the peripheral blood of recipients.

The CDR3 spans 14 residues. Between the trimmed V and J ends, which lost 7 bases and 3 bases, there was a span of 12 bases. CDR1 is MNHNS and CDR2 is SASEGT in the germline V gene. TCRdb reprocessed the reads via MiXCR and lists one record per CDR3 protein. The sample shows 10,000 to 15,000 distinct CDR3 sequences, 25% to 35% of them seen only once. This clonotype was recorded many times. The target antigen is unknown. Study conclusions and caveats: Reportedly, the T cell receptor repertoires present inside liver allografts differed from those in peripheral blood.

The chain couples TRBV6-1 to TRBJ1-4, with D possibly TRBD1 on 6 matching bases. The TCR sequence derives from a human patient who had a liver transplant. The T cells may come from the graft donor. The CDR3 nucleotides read TGTGCCAGCACCAGGGGTTGGGCTAATGAAAAACTGTTTTTT. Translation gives CASTRGWANEKLFF.